These 14 T cell receptor beta chains were all obtained from the same sample, sequenced in a study of blood T cell repertoires in COVID-19. TCRdb keeps only in-frame clones here, not all; method: immunoSEQ multiplex PCR. The sample records roughly 15,000 clones, about 90% being singletons. The sample comprised peripheral blood. Receptors were obtained from a human donor in a cohort sampled during active COVID-19.

The chain has TRBV6-6 and TRBJ1-6, with 8 bases lining up with TRBD1. CDR3 length: 15 residues. Germline V lookup: CDR1 MNHNY, CDR2 SVGAGI (reference sequence). V lost 6 bases and J lost 8; bases outside the gene matches: 9. CDR3 nucleotide sequence: TGTGCCAGCAGGCACCGACAGGGGTGGGATTCACCCCTCCACTTT. It yields the protein CASRHRQGWDSPLHF.

This sequence joins TRBV27 and TRBJ2-3; 8 nucleotides align to TRBD2. This CDR3 has 15 residues. Per the germline V gene, CDR1 is MNHEY and CDR2 is SMNVEV (reference sequence). J lost 4 bases, V lost 5 bases, and 8 bases had no gene match. CDR3 in DNA: TGTGCCAGCAGTCCCGGGGGGGGCCGGGCAGATACGCAGTATTTT. Protein: CASSPGGGRADTQYF.

CDR3 sequence: CASSRGRGWGDNEQFF. DNA of the CDR3: TGCGCCAGCAGTCGCGGCCGGGGGTGGGGTGACAATGAGCAGTTCTTC. J is TRBJ2-1 and V is TRBV10-1, with a possible D match to TRBD2 (6 bases). Between the trimmed V and J ends, which lost 5 bases and 5 bases, there was a span of 19 bases. This CDR3 has 16 residues. CDR1 and CDR2 from the germline V gene are WNHNN and SYGVQD (reference sequence).

This clone was counted a single time. The chain carries TRBV7-9 and TRBJ2-7, with 7 nucleotides matching TRBD1. CDR3 size: 12 residues. Trimming at V came to 2 bases and at J to 5 bases, leaving 0 bases not matched to a gene. Per the germline V gene, CDR1 is SEHNR and CDR2 is FQNEAQ (reference sequence). CDR3 sequence reads: CASSLTGDEQYF. CDR3 in DNA: TGTGCCAGCAGCTTAACAGGGGACGAGCAGTACTTC.

This clone appeared a few times. The V call is TRBV11-2, the J call TRBJ2-7, with D perhaps matching TRBD2 (7 bases). V lost 5 bases to trimming and J lost 9 bases, with 29 bases between them. This CDR3 is 17 amino acids long. Germline V CDR1 and CDR2: SGHAT, FQNNGV. The CDR3 sequence: CASSRTSTGGPGWVQYF. In DNA form, the CDR3 reads TGTGCCAGCAGCCGGACAAGCACCGGGGGGCCCGGATGGGTGCAGTACTTC.

This chain uses TRBV5-1 with TRBJ2-3; D is possibly TRBD2 (5 bases). The CDR3 sequence is 16 residues long. From germline, CDR1 is SGHRS and CDR2 YFSETQ. The V and J ends lost 4 bases and 1 base respectively, with 16 bases between them. The CDR3 region has the DNA TGCGCCAGCAGCAAGCTAGCTGCGTCGGGCACAGATACGCAGTATTTT. It encodes CASSKLAASGTDTQYF.

Of note for this clone: Germline and junction disagree at one end, which may indicate a read error. The chain carries TRBV5-4 and TRBJ2-5; D might be TRBD1 (5 bases). Germline assignment: CDR1 SGHNT and CDR2 YYREEE (reference sequence). This CDR3 contains 16 residues. The CDR3 nucleotides are TGTGCCAGCAGCTTGCTGATAGGGGAAATCCAAGTGACCCAGTACTTC. Protein sequence: CASSLLIGEIQVTQYF.

The rearrangement links TRBV19 to TRBJ2-3; 9 bases fit TRBD1. The ends lost 7 bases at V and 4 bases at J; junction bases unmatched: 6. Germline assignment: CDR1 LNHDA and CDR2 SQIVND (reference sequence). The CDR3 runs to 14 residues. CDR3 in amino acids: CASIGQGMPDTQYF. Written as DNA, the CDR3 is TGTGCCAGTATTGGACAGGGGATGCCAGATACGCAGTATTTT.

This rearrangement joins TRBV6-2 or TRBV6-3 to TRBJ2-7; no clear D. There are 16 residues in the CDR3. The ends were cut back, 5 bases at V and 3 bases at J, with 20 bases in the middle. From germline, CDR1 is MNHEY and CDR2 SVGEGT. The CDR3 sequence is CASSASILLLSYEQYF. CDR3 nucleotide sequence: TGTGCCAGCAGTGCCTCAATCCTTTTACTTAGCTACGAGCAGTACTTC.

The rearrangement uses TRBV2 and TRBJ2-5; 11 bases map to TRBD1. CDR1 and CDR2 (germline): SNHLY, FYNNEI. The CDR3 spans 14 residues. V lost 7 bases to trimming and J lost 4 bases; unmatched junction nucleotides: 5. CDR3 region: CASKGTGGGETQYF. The CDR3 bases are TGTGCCAGCAAGGGGACAGGGGGGGGAGAGACCCAGTACTTC.

The chain carries TRBV5-1 and TRBJ2-2; TRBD1 agrees at 11 bases. This CDR3 has 15 residues. Trimming cost V 3 bases and J 5 bases; bases outside gene matches: 3. CDR1 and CDR2 from the germline V gene are SGHRS and YFSETQ. The CDR3 region is CASSSGQGGTGELFF. Written as DNA, the CDR3 is TGCGCCAGCAGCTCGGGACAGGGGGGAACCGGGGAGCTGTTTTTT. Using reference TRBV5-1 and TRBJ2-2 for the parts outside the CDR3, the full variable domain is KAGVTQTPRYLIKTRGQQVTLSCSPISGHRSVSWYQQTPGQGLQFLFEYFSETQRNKGNFPGRFSGRQFSNSRSEMNVSTLELGDSALYLCASSSGQGGTGELFFGEGSRLTVL.

The chain combines TRBV12-3 or TRBV12-4 with TRBJ2-2, with D unresolved. CDR3 size: 13 residues. V was clipped by 2 bases and J by 6 bases, with 7 bases between them. The CDR3 sequence: CASSLQAPGELFF. The CDR3 DNA follows: TGTGCCAGCAGTTTACAGGCTCCCGGGGAGCTGTTTTTT.

The chain recombines TRBV6-1 with TRBJ2-7; 10 bases are a match to TRBD1. Germline V gene lookup returns CDR1 MNHNS and CDR2 SASEGT. The J segment lost 0 bases and the V segment lost 3 bases, leaving 5 bases of the junction unmatched. The CDR3 is 16 amino acids. In nucleotides, the CDR3 is TGTGCCAGCAGTGACCGGGACAGGGGTCCCTCCTACGAGCAGTACTTC. Translation: CASSDRDRGPSYEQYF.

V and J are TRBV3-1 (or the pseudogene TRBV3-2) and TRBJ1-2; a possible D gene is TRBD1 (6 bases). The germline V and J ends were trimmed by 1 base and 4 bases, with 10 bases remaining between them. From germline, CDR1 is LGHDT and CDR2 YNNKEL (reference sequence). CDR3 length equals 14 residues. CDR3 nucleotide sequence: TGTGCCAGCAGCCAAGCCCGGGGGGCCTATGGCTACACCTTC. As protein: CASSQARGAYGYTF.